These 7 T cell receptor beta chains share one sample of origin, sequenced in a study of cytomegalovirus exposure and HLA in healthy donors. The PCR contained 60 Vbeta and 13 Jbeta primers. Measured with immunoSEQ multiplex PCR; TCRdb has only the in-frame clones, and not every one. Found here are fewer than 150,000 clones; the top ten clones hold approximately 2.5%. The sequenced sample consisted of PBMCs. These receptors were taken from a man aged 40-49 years in good health and CMV-seronegative.

This chain links TRBV7-6 with TRBJ2-6, with 10 bases fitting TRBD2. Germline assignment: CDR1 SGHVS and CDR2 FNYEAQ. The CDR3 covers 18 residues. V lost 5 bases and J lost 1; bases outside the gene matches: 8. In DNA form, the CDR3 reads TGTGCCAGCAGCCCCCTAGAAGCGGGGGGGTCTGGGGCCAACGTCCTGACTTTC. Amino acid sequence: CASSPLEAGGSGANVLTF. Combining the CDR3 with reference TRBV7-6 and TRBJ2-6 gives the whole variable domain GAGVSQSPRYKVTKRGQDVALRCDPISGHVSLYWYRQALGQGPEFLTYFNYEAQQDKSGLPNDRFSAERPEGSISTLTIQRTEQRDSAMYRCASSPLEAGGSGANVLTFGAGSRLTVL.

The CDR3 nucleotides read TGTGCCAGCAGCTTAAGCCGGGGGAGCACAGATACGCAGTATTTT. Amino acids: CASSLSRGSTDTQYF. This chain joins TRBV7-3 and TRBJ2-3, with a possible D match to TRBD2 (6 bases). Germline V gene lookup returns CDR1 SGHTA and CDR2 FQGTGA. The V and J ends lost 1 base and 0 bases respectively, with 8 bases between them. The CDR3 is made up of 15 amino acids.

This chain connects TRBV5-4 to TRBJ2-3; 10 bases are shared with TRBD2. V lost 0 bases, J lost 4 bases, and 8 bases stayed unmatched. The CDR3 covers 17 residues. Germline CDR1 SGHNT, CDR2 YYREEE (reference sequence). In nucleotides, the CDR3 is TGTGCCAGCAGCTTGGGACCTAGCGGGGGTAAAGCAGATACGCAGTATTTT. Its translation: CASSLGPSGGKADTQYF.

This chain links TRBV5-4 with TRBJ2-1, with 11 bases matching TRBD2. The V gene's germline CDR1 is SGHNT and CDR2 YYREEE (reference sequence). V shed 4 bases and J 4 bases; nucleotides not matched to a gene: 10. The CDR3 is 17 amino acids. Here the CDR3 reads CASSRGVAGGPYNEQFF. For the CDR3, the DNA is TGTGCCAGCAGCCGAGGGGTAGCGGGGGGGCCTTACAATGAGCAGTTCTTC.

CDR3 coding DNA: TGTGCCAGCTCACCAGAGATTAAACGGCAGCCCCAGCATTTT. Translating it yields CASSPEIKRQPQHF. V is TRBV18 and J is TRBJ1-5, with D hard to call. Trimming pared 2 bases from V and 7 bases from J, leaving 12 bases between. CDR3 length equals 14 residues. CDR1 and CDR2 (germline): KGHSH, LQKENI.

This chain links TRBV29-1 with TRBJ2-1; D may be TRBD1 (6 bases). Germline loops: CDR1 SQVTM, CDR2 ANQGSEA. The length of the CDR3 is 13 residues. Trimming took off 1 base at V and 8 bases at J, with 12 bases between the two ends. The CDR3 protein is CSVEGNRVDEQFF. In DNA form, the CDR3 reads TGCAGCGTTGAAGGGAACAGGGTGGATGAGCAGTTCTTC.

The J gene is TRBJ2-7, the V gene TRBV13; TRBD1 agrees at 8 bases. The CDR3 has 14 amino acids. The J segment lost 2 bases and the V segment lost 5 bases, leaving 5 bases of the junction unmatched. The germline gives CDR1 PRHDT, CDR2 FYEKMQ (reference sequence). CDR3 sequence: CASSPGQATYEQYF. The CDR3, as DNA: TGTGCCAGCAGCCCGGGACAGGCAACCTACGAGCAGTACTTC.